There are a few counts of the clone carrying this T cell receptor beta chain. Its antigen is currently unknown. This sample is drawn from a study of beta chain features in type 1 diabetes. The wider study: The study found patients and healthy donors alike in age, gender and cell yields.

General study results and limits: In patients and controls equally, PCR might favor templates that are shorter. Within each of all four CD4+ subsets, Type 1 diabetes patients had TCRB CDR3s that were moderately but significantly shorter.

Expressed TCRB transcripts were sequenced because the entire RNA isolate underwent reverse transcription. Repertoires were generated with immunoSEQ multiplex PCR, while TCRdb's copy carries only in-frame clones and drops some. The table has around 180,000 clones, 7.5% to 8.5% seen once. The receptor was derived from a man younger than 35 with type 1 diabetes. Input material: central memory CD4+ T cells from blood.

The DNA of the CDR3 is TGTGCCAGCAGTGGGACAAAGGAGCAGTTCTTC. As protein: CASSGTKEQFF. The chain links TRBV6-1 to TRBJ2-1, with a weak D call TRBD1 (5 bases). V lost 4 bases and J 10 bases, leaving 8 bases between the germline ends. The CDR3 extends over 11 amino acids. Germline CDR1 MNHNS, CDR2 SASEGT.